These 22 T cell receptor beta chains were sequenced from one sample in a study of blood T cell repertoires in COVID-19. TCRdb's table, derived via immunoSEQ multiplex PCR, lists solely in-frame clones and lacks some. Of 63,000 or so clones listed, around four fifths are singletons. Sequencing was carried out using peripheral blood. These receptors were collected from a human donor in a cohort sampled during active COVID-19.

The chain links TRBV30 to TRBJ1-2; D is possibly TRBD1 (5 bases). CDR1 GTSNPN and CDR2 SVGIG come from the germline V gene (reference sequence). The CDR3 is made up of 15 amino acids. Trimming removed 3 bases at V and 4 bases at J, with 18 bases between. In DNA form, the CDR3 reads TGTGCCTGGAGGGACCGCGGAGGGGCGACCTATGGCTACACCTTC. Translated, it gives CAWRDRGGATYGYTF.

This chain connects TRBV10-3 to TRBJ1-5, with 10 nucleotides matching TRBD1. Germline V gene data show CDR1 as ENHRY and CDR2 as SYGVKD. The V gene end was trimmed by 2 bases and the J gene end by 6 bases; junction bases not matched to a gene: 4. The CDR3 spans 15 residues. This chain's CDR3 is CAISEGGTGVQPQHF. The CDR3 nucleotides read TGTGCCATCAGTGAGGGCGGGACAGGGGTTCAGCCCCAGCATTTT.

The chain recombines TRBV5-1 with TRBJ1-2; possibly TRBD1 for D (6 bases). V was shortened by 6 bases and J by 6 bases, with 18 bases between the two germline ends. The germline CDR1 and CDR2 sequences are SGHRS and YFSETQ. The CDR3 runs to 14 residues. Here the CDR3 DNA reads TGCGCCAGCACCACCGCACGGGGGGCCCATGGCTACACCTTC. This sequence encodes CASTTARGAHGYTF.

This chain joins TRBV7-8 and TRBJ2-7; 11 nucleotides match TRBD1. The V segment lost 0 bases and the J segment 4 bases; nucleotides outside the gene matches: 8. This CDR3 is 17 amino acids long. Germline assignment: CDR1 SGHVS and CDR2 FQNEAQ. This CDR3 is CASSLALGGTGGYEQYF. DNA of the CDR3: TGTGCCAGCAGCTTAGCGCTAGGAGGGACAGGGGGGTACGAGCAGTACTTC.

V is TRBV4-2 and J is TRBJ2-1; TRBD2 aligns across 8 bases. From germline, CDR1 is LGHNA and CDR2 YNFKEQ. This CDR3 comprises 16 residues. V gave up 0 bases and J gave up 0 bases; unmatched junction bases: 1. Here the CDR3 reads CASSQDGTSSYNEQFF. The CDR3, as DNA: TGTGCCAGCAGCCAAGACGGGACTAGCTCCTACAATGAGCAGTTCTTC.

The chain is built from TRBV9 and TRBJ1-2; 7 positions agree with TRBD1. This CDR3 contains 15 residues. The ends lost 4 bases at V and 6 bases at J; junction bases unmatched: 12. Looked up from germline, CDR1 is SGDLS and CDR2 is YYNGEE. CDR3 nucleotides: TGTGCCAGCAGCACAGGGGTGGCAGGGAACCATGGCTACACCTTC. Its translation: CASSTGVAGNHGYTF.

The V gene is TRBV29-1, the J gene TRBJ2-7; the D gene is possibly TRBD1 (5 bases). This CDR3 is built from 14 residues. Per germline, CDR1 SQVTM and CDR2 ANQGSEA. V dropped 1 base and J dropped 0 bases, with 10 bases sitting between them. The CDR3 is CSVEVAGNSYEQYF. CDR3 bases: TGCAGCGTTGAAGTAGCAGGGAACTCCTACGAGCAGTACTTC.

The chain recombines TRBV27 with TRBJ1-1, with a possible D match to TRBD1 (6 bases). The V end lost 6 bases, the J end lost 1 base, and 9 bases lay between the germline ends. The CDR3 consists of 13 residues. The germline CDR1 and CDR2 sequences are MNHEY and SMNVEV (reference sequence). The CDR3 region has the DNA TGTGCCAGCAGGGGACATCAGAACACTGAAGCTTTCTTT. The encoded protein is CASRGHQNTEAFF.

The table lists this clone with a few counts. The chain employs TRBV7-9 and TRBJ1-2, with D tentatively TRBD1 (5 bases). The V end lost 1 base, the J end lost 8 bases, and 14 bases lay between the germline ends. The CDR3 consists of 14 residues. Germline CDR1 SEHNR, CDR2 FQNEAQ (reference sequence). This CDR3 reads CASSLVSREEGYTF. In nucleotides, the CDR3 is TGTGCCAGCAGCTTAGTGTCCAGGGAAGAAGGCTACACCTTC.

The chain couples TRBV10-1 to TRBJ2-3; a possible D gene is TRBD2 (5 bases). There are 13 residues in the CDR3. Germline-derived CDR1 and CDR2 are WNHNN and SYGVQD (reference sequence). Between the trimmed V and J ends, which lost 4 bases and 0 bases, there was a span of 5 bases. The CDR3 DNA is TGCGCCAGCAGTGGGACTAGCACAGATACGCAGTATTTT. This encodes CASSGTSTDTQYF.

CDR3 residues: CASSQDAHPTRKRSNEQFF. In DNA, the CDR3 is TGTGCCAGCAGCCAAGACGCACACCCGACTAGAAAAAGATCCAATGAGCAGTTCTTC. The V and J genes are TRBV14 and TRBJ2-1; the D gene is possibly TRBD2 (6 bases). CDR1 SGHDN and CDR2 FVKESK come from the germline V gene. V was cut by 0 bases and J by 6 bases, with 24 bases left in between. The CDR3 extends over 19 amino acids.

The rearrangement uses TRBV6-5 and TRBJ1-5; no firm D call. V was cut by 6 bases and J by 4 bases, with 7 bases left in between. CDR1 is MNHEY and CDR2 is SVGAGI in the germline V gene. CDR3 length: 12 residues. This CDR3 is CASRRPNQPQHF. The CDR3 region has the DNA TGTGCCAGCAGGCGCCCGAATCAGCCCCAGCATTTT.

This clone was counted once. This chain joins TRBV7-8 and TRBJ2-1, with 9 bases fitting TRBD2. There are 16 residues in the CDR3. Per the germline V gene, CDR1 is SGHVS and CDR2 is FQNEAQ. V gave up 5 bases and J gave up 1 base; unmatched junction bases: 6. The CDR3 DNA reads TGTGCCAGCAGCCATGGGACTAGCCGATCCTACAATGAGCAGTTCTTC. The encoded protein is CASSHGTSRSYNEQFF.

This chain uses TRBV5-8 with TRBJ2-5, with 10 positions matching TRBD2. The J segment lost 5 bases and the V segment lost 4 bases, leaving 8 bases of the junction unmatched. Germline V lookup: CDR1 SGHTS, CDR2 YDEGEE. There are 15 residues in the CDR3. For the CDR3, the DNA is TGTGCCAGCAGCCTTCAGCGGGGGGGCATGGAGACCCAGTACTTC. Translation: CASSLQRGGMETQYF.

The chain uses TRBV3-1 (or the pseudogene TRBV3-2) and TRBJ1-1; maybe TRBD1 (6 bases). The V end lost 5 bases, the J end lost 1 base, and 11 bases lay between the germline ends. CDR3 length equals 14 residues. The V gene's germline CDR1 is LGHDT and CDR2 YNNKEL (reference sequence). Written as DNA, the CDR3 is TGTGCCAGCAGCGCCACGGACAGGAACACTGAAGCTTTCTTT. Amino acid sequence: CASSATDRNTEAFF.

This chain uses TRBV24-1 with TRBJ2-7; TRBD1 aligns across 9 bases. Germline CDR1 reads KGHDR; CDR2 reads SFDVKD. The CDR3 has 15 amino acids. V dropped 7 bases and J dropped 5; count of bases not matched to a gene: 11. Here the CDR3 reads CATSQTGTGTHEQYF. The CDR3 region has the DNA TGTGCCACCAGCCAAACCGGGACAGGGACCCACGAGCAGTACTTC.

This chain connects TRBV28 to TRBJ2-1; 9 bases fit TRBD2. Germline CDR1 is MDHEN and CDR2 is SYDVKM. This CDR3 comprises 15 residues. The V segment lost 6 bases and the J segment 7 bases; nucleotides outside the gene matches: 10. The CDR3 DNA reads TGTGCCAGCAGGGGACCGGGACTAGCTCGTAATGAGCAGTTCTTC. Its translation: CASRGPGLARNEQFF.

This chain links TRBV19 with TRBJ2-7, with D perhaps TRBD2 (5 bases). Trimming pared 5 bases from V and 8 bases from J, leaving 10 bases between. This CDR3 has 11 amino acids. Germline V gives CDR1 LNHDA, CDR2 SQIVND (reference sequence). The CDR3 reads CASSGEGKQYF. As DNA, the CDR3 is TGTGCCAGTAGTGGAGAGGGAAAGCAGTACTTC. The full variable domain, in which reference TRBV19 and TRBJ2-7 provide the parts outside the CDR3, is DGGITQSPKYLFRKEGQNVTLSCEQNLNHDAMYWYRQDPGQGLRLIYYSQIVNDFQKGDIAEGYSVSREKKESFPLTVTSAQKNPTAFYLCASSGEGKQYFGPGTRLTVT.

Concerning this clone: Other DNA sequences from this sample encode an identical CDR3 as well. V gene TRBV5-6 combines with J gene TRBJ2-7; possibly TRBD2 for D (6 bases). CDR3 length equals 11 residues. In germline, CDR1 is SGHDT, CDR2 YYEEEE. V was shortened by 2 bases and J by 7 bases, with 7 bases between the two germline ends. The CDR3 here is CASSFGGEQYF. The CDR3 coding sequence is TGTGCCAGCAGCTTCGGAGGGGAGCAGTACTTC. Together with reference TRBV5-6 and TRBJ2-7, the CDR3 gives the full variable domain: DAGVTQSPTHLIKTRGQQVTLRCSPKSGHDTVSWYQQALGQGPQFIFQYYEEEERQRGNFPDRFSGHQFPNYSSELNVNALLLGDSALYLCASSFGGEQYFGPGTRLTVT.

The rearrangement uses TRBV5-6 and TRBJ1-2; no definite D call. The CDR3 is 14 amino acids. The V end lost 2 bases, the J end lost 14 bases, and 22 bases lay between the germline ends. Germline V lookup: CDR1 SGHDT, CDR2 YYEEEE. CDR3 bases: TGTGCCAGCAGCTTTATAACGGTCGCTCCCCCGGGGACCTTC. Translated, it gives CASSFITVAPPGTF. The full variable domain, in which reference TRBV5-6 and TRBJ1-2 provide the parts outside the CDR3, is DAGVTQSPTHLIKTRGQQVTLRCSPKSGHDTVSWYQQALGQGPQFIFQYYEEEERQRGNFPDRFSGHQFPNYSSELNVNALLLGDSALYLCASSFITVAPPGTFGSGTRLTVV.

The rearrangement joins TRBV7-9 to TRBJ2-1, with TRBD1 as a possible D gene (6 bases). Deletions cut 2 bases from V and 0 bases from J, with 20 bases between. The germline CDR1 and CDR2 sequences are SEHNR and FQNEAQ (reference sequence). The CDR3 covers 19 residues. DNA of the CDR3: TGTGCCAGCAGCTTACAGGCAGGGGTTGGACGGGGCTCCTACAATGAGCAGTTCTTC. The encoded protein is CASSLQAGVGRGSYNEQFF.

The chain uses TRBV6-1 and TRBJ2-3; 12 nucleotides align to TRBD2. The length of the CDR3 is 19 residues. With 0 bases clipped from V and 2 bases from J, the junction kept 9 bases outside the gene matches. The germline CDR1 and CDR2 sequences are MNHNS and SASEGT. CDR3 protein: CASSEAVTSGSLVTDTQYF. CDR3 DNA: TGTGCCAGCAGTGAAGCGGTGACTAGCGGGAGTCTTGTCACAGATACGCAGTATTTT.